There are a few counts of the clone carrying this TCR beta chain. This sample is drawn from a study of neurological immune-mediated disorders. A single record per CDR3 protein comes from TCRdb applying MiXCR to the 5' RACE reads. The table lists approximately 66,000 distinct CDR3 sequences, roughly 4.5% of them singletons, with 6.5% to 7.5% in the top ten. V was clipped by 4 bases and J by 5 bases, with 18 bases between them. From germline, CDR1 is SGHKS and CDR2 YYEKEE (reference sequence). The CDR3 spans 15 residues. The sequencing input was PBMCs. The chain employs TRBV5-5 and TRBJ2-5; no reliable D call. This TCR was sampled from a man aged 30-40 years with multiple sclerosis. The DNA of the CDR3 is TGTGCCAGCAGCGCCCCTGAGATCCTCGTCGAGACCCAGTACTTC. It codes for CASSAPEILVETQYF.